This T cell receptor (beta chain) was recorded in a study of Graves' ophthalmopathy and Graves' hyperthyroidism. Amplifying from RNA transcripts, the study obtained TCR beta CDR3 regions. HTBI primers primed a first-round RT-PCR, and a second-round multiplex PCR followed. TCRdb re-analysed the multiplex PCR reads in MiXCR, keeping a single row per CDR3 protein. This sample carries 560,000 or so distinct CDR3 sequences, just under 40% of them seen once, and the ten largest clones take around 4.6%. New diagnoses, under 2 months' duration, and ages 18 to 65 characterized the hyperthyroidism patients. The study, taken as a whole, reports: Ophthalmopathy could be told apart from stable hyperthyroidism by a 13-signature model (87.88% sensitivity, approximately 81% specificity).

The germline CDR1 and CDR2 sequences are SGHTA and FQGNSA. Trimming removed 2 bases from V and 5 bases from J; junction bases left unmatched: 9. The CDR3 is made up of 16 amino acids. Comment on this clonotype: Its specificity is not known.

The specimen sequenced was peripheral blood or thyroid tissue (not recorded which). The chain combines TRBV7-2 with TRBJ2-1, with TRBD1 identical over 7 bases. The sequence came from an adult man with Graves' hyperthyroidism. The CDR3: CASSLSRGPPDNEQFF. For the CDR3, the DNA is TGTGCCAGCAGCTTAAGTAGGGGGCCCCCTGACAATGAGCAGTTCTTC. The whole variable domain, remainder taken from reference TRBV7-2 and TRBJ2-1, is GAGVSQSPSNKVTEKGKDVELRCDPISGHTALYWYRQSLGQGLEFLIYFQGNSAPDKSGLPSDRFSAERTGGSVSTLTIQRTQQEDSAVYLCASSLSRGPPDNEQFFGPGTRLTVL.